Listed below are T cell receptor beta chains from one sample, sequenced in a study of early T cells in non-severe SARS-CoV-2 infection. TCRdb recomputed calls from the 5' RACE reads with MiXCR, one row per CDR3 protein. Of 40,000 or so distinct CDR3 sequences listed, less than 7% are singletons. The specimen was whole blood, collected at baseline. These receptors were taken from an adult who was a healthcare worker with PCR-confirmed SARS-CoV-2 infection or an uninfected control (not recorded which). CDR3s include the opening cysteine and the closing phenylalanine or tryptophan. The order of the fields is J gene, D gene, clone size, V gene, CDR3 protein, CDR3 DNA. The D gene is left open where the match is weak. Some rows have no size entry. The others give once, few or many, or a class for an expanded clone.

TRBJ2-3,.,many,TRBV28,CASSSGTDTQYF,TGTGCCAGCAGTTCTGGCACAGATACGCAGTATTTT
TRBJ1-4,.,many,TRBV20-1,CSARGYATNEKLFF,TGCAGTGCTAGAGGTTATGCAACTAATGAAAAACTGTTTTTT
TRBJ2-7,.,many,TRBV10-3,CAIGLVGSGTPTDF,.
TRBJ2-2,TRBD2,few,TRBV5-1,CASIPTSGMAGELFF,TGCGCCAGCATCCCGACTAGCGGGATGGCCGGGGAGCTGTTTTTT
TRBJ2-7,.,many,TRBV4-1,CASSPFPGHHTPTYEQYF,TGCGCCAGCAGCCCGTTCCCGGGACACCATACGCCCACCTACGAGCAGTACTTC
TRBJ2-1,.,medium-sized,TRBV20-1,CSARSPRRGNEQFF,TGCAGTGCAAGGAGCCCCCGGAGAGGGAATGAGCAGTTCTTC
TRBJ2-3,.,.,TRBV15,CATTPARGTDTQYF,TGTGCCACCACCCCGGCCCGGGGGACAGATACGCAGTATTTT
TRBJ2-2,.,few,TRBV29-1,CSVASHWNTGELFF,TGCAGCGTTGCGAGCCACTGGAACACCGGGGAGCTGTTTTTT
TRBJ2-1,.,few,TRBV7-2,CASSGATANEQFF,TGTGCCAGCAGCGGGGCTACTGCCAATGAGCAGTTCTTC
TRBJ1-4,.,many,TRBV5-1,CASSSRGRIATNEKLFF,TGCGCCAGCAGCTCCAGAGGAAGGATCGCAACTAATGAAAAACTGTTTTTT
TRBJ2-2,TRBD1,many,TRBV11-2,CASSLVRDRGQTGTGELFF,TGTGCCAGCAGCTTAGTTCGCGACAGGGGTCAAACGGGTACCGGGGAGCTGTTTTTT
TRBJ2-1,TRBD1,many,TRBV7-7,CASSLVHRGRREQFF,TGTGCCAGCAGCTTGGTCCACAGGGGACGTAGGGAGCAGTTCTTC
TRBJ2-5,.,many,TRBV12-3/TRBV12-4,CASSFGSETQYF,TGTGCCAGCAGTTTCGGTTCGGAGACCCAGTACTTC
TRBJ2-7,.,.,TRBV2,CASSNLQNSEQYF,TGTGCCAGCAGCAATCTACAAAACTCCGAGCAGTACTTC
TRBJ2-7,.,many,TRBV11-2,CASSLGVNEQYF,TGTGCCAGCAGCTTAGGGGTGAACGAGCAGTACTTC
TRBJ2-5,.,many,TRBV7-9,CASSQETQYF,TGTGCCAGCAGTCAAGAGACCCAGTACTTC
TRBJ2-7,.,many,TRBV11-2,CASNPMGLGYEQYF,TGTGCCAGCAACCCGATGGGATTAGGGTACGAGCAGTACTTC
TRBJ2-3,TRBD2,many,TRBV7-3,CASSPWGVAGPDTQYF,TGTGCCAGCAGCCCGTGGGGAGTAGCGGGCCCAGATACGCAGTATTTT
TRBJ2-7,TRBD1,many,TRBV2,CASSEARQGYEQYF,TGTGCCAGCAGTGAGGCCCGACAGGGCTACGAGCAGTACTTC
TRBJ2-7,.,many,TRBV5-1,CASSLEGYEQYF,TGCGCCAGCAGCTTGGAGGGGTACGAGCAGTACTTC
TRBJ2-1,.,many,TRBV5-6,CASSLQRMNYNEQFF,TGTGCCAGCAGCTTGCAACGGATGAACTACAATGAGCAGTTCTTC
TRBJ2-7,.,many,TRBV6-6,CASQGDGGYEQYF,TGTGCCAGCCAGGGGGACGGGGGCTACGAGCAGTACTTC
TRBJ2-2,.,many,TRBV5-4,CASSLPGGGTGELFF,TGTGCCAGCAGCTTGCCGGGCGGTGGCACCGGGGAGCTGTTTTTT
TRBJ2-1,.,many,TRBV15,CATSDDWGPSRNEQFF,TGTGCCACCAGCGATGACTGGGGGCCGTCTAGGAATGAGCAGTTCTTC
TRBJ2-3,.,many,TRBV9,CASSVGFGPLYTQYF,TGTGCCAGCAGCGTAGGATTCGGTCCGCTTTATACGCAGTATTTT
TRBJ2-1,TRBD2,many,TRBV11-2,CASSLGLAEYNEQFF,TGTGCCAGCAGCTTAGGCCTAGCGGAGTACAATGAGCAGTTCTTC
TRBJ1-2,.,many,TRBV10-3,CAISPGPTNYGYTF,TGTGCCATCAGCCCCGGGCCCACTAACTATGGCTACACCTTC
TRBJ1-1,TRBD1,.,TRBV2,CASRGTGKRNTEAFF,TGTGCCAGCAGGGGGACAGGGAAGAGGAACACTGAAGCTTTCTTT
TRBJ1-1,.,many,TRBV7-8,CAIQASNTEAFF,TGTGCCATTCAGGCATCGAACACTGAAGCTTTCTTT
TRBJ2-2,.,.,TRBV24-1,CATHSGNTGELFF,TGTGCCACCCACTCAGGGAACACCGGGGAGCTGTTTTTT
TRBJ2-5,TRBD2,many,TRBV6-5,CASSYSDGGPSGLEQETQYF,TGTGCCAGCAGTTATTCGGACGGCGGGCCTAGCGGGCTGGAGCAAGAGACCCAGTACTTC
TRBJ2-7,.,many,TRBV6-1,CASSVYLATYEQYF,TGTGCCAGCAGTGTTTATCTAGCAACCTACGAGCAGTACTTC
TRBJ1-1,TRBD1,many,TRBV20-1,CSAARDSMNTEAFF,TGCAGTGCTGCCCGGGACAGCATGAACACTGAAGCTTTCTTT
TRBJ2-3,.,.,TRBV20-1,CSARAPGNTDTQYF,TGCAGTGCTAGAGCTCCCGGGAACACAGATACGCAGTATTTT
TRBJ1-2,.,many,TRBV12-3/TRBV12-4,CASSITGGLDGYTF,TGTGCCAGCAGTATCACCGGGGGCTTGGATGGCTACACCTTC
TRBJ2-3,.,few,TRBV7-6,CASSLGTSTDTQYF,TGTGCCAGCAGCTTAGGGACTAGCACAGATACGCAGTATTTT
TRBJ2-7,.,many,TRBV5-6,CASSLGQTDIYEQYF,TGTGCCAGCAGCTTGGGACAGACCGATATCTACGAGCAGTACTTC
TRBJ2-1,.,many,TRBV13,CASSFESPDNEQFF,TGTGCCAGCAGCTTTGAGAGCCCTGACAATGAGCAGTTCTTC
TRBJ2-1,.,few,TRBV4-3,CASSQDPGVGEQFF,TGCGCCAGCAGCCAAGATCCGGGCGTCGGTGAGCAGTTCTTC
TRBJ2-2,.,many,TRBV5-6,CASSKRPENTGELFF,TGTGCCAGCAGCAAAAGACCAGAGAACACCGGGGAGCTGTTTTTT
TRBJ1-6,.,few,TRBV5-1,CASSPGDSISPLHF,TGCGCCAGCAGCCCAGGGGACTCCATTTCACCCCTCCACTTT
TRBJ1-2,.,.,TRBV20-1,CSARDRGTAIYGYTF,TGCAGTGCTAGAGATAGAGGGACCGCCATCTATGGCTACACCTTC
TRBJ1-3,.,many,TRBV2,CASSERAGGNTIYF,TGTGCCAGCAGTGAGAGGGCGGGTGGAAACACCATATATTTT
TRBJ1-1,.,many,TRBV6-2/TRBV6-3,CASSFPTRGYTEAFF,TGTGCCAGCAGCTTCCCGACAAGGGGCTACACTGAAGCTTTCTTT
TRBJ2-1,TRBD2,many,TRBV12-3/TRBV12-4,CASASTSALYNEQFF,TGTGCCAGCGCCTCGACTAGCGCCCTTTACAATGAGCAGTTCTTC
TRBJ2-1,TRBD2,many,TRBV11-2,CASSPKGLWTYNEQFF,TGTGCCAGCAGCCCAAAGGGACTATGGACCTACAATGAGCAGTTCTTC
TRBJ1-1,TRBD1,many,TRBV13,CASGLTGSAEAFF,TGTGCCAGCGGATTGACAGGGTCGGCCGAAGCTTTCTTT
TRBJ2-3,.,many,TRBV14,CASSQWGDTQYF,TGTGCCAGCAGCCAATGGGGGGATACGCAGTATTTT
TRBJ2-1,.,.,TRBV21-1,CASSKGTGSPNEQFF,TGTGCCAGCAGCAAAGGTACGGGATCTCCCAATGAGCAGTTCTTC
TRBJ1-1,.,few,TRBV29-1,CSVSNGGSTEAFF,TGCAGCGTCTCCAATGGGGGCTCCACTGAAGCTTTCTTT
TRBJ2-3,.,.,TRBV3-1,CASSQHTGKDQDTQYF,TGTGCCAGCAGCCAACATACAGGGAAGGATCAAGATACGCAGTATTTT
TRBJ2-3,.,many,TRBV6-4,CASSDFLNTQYF,TGTGCCAGCAGTGACTTCCTTAATACGCAGTATTTT
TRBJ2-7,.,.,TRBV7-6,CASSRGSYYEQYF,TGTGCCAGCAGCCGGGGGAGTTATTACGAGCAGTACTTC
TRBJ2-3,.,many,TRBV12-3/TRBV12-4,CASSLAGGGDTQYF,TGTGCCAGCAGTTTAGCGGGAGGGGGAGATACGCAGTATTTT
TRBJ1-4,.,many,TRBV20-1,CSASSLGFGFLFF,TGCAGTGCTAGCTCTTTGGGGTTCGGGTTTCTGTTTTTT
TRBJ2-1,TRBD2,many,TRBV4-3,CASSHQIPGLEVAEQFF,TGCGCCAGCAGCCATCAAATTCCGGGACTAGAGGTGGCTGAGCAGTTCTTC
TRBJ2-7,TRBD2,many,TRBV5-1,CASSSTSEALEQYF,TGCGCCAGCAGCTCGACTAGCGAGGCCTTGGAGCAGTACTTC
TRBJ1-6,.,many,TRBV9,CASSRVEGDNSPLHF,TGTGCCAGCAGCCGCGTGGAGGGGGATAATTCACCCCTCCACTTT
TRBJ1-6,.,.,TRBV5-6,CASSLIRGRDSPLHF,TGTGCCAGCAGCTTGATTCGGGGAAGGGATTCACCCCTCCACTTT
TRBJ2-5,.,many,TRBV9,CASSGSAGLQETQYF,TGTGCCAGCAGCGGGTCAGCGGGCCTCCAAGAGACCCAGTACTTC